This entry is about one TCR beta chain. The antigen is not known. Some clones are missing from TCRdb's copy, which holds only in-frame ones; the method was immunoSEQ multiplex PCR. The data hold more than 85,000 clones, with about 95% observed a single time. The data derive from a study of cytomegalovirus exposure and HLA in healthy donors. Study findings and constraints: Reportedly, cytomegalovirus status was diagnosed with high sensitivity and specificity. Among TCR beta chains, those listed as cytomegalovirus-associated numbered around 180.

Sequencing was carried out using PBMCs. The clonotype originates from a woman aged 18-30 years in good health and CMV-seronegative.

The CDR3 DNA reads TGTGCCAGCAGCTTAGGACGGAGGAGCAATCAGCCCCAGCATTTT. This sequence encodes CASSLGRRSNQPQHF. The chain is built from TRBV13 and TRBJ1-5; no clear D. The CDR3 is 15 amino acids. The germline V and J ends were trimmed by 0 bases and 1 base, with 7 bases remaining between them. From germline, CDR1 is PRHDT and CDR2 FYEKMQ (reference sequence). The full variable domain, its missing parts supplied by reference TRBV13 and TRBJ1-5, is AAGVIQSPRHLIKEKRETATLKCYPIPRHDTVYWYQQGPGQDPQFLISFYEKMQSDKGSIPDRFSAQQFSDYHSELNMSSLELGDSALYFCASSLGRRSNQPQHFGDGTRLSIL.